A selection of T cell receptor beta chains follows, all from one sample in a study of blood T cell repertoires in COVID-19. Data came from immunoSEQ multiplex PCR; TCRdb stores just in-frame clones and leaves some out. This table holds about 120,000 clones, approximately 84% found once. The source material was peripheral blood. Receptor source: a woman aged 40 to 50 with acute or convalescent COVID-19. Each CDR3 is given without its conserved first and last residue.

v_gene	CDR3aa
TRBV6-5	ASSYERGGEQY
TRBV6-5	ASRPDSHTEAF
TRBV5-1	ASSLAGISYGYT
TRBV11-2	ASSQTGTNEKLF
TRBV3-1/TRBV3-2	ASSQEGAATKLF
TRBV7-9	ASSLGSANHGYT
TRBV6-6	ASSPPGPGSYNEQF
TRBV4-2	ASSQDDGSGWPQH
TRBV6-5	ASSYRGNTGELF
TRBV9	ASSVGLAGIGNEQF
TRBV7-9	ASSKSGVGNTEAF
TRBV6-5	ASSWTGLETQY
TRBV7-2	ASSSTGRSETQY
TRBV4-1	ASSQSSAGNYEQY
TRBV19	ASSIMAGSSNQPQH
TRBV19	ASEGRANTGELF
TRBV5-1	ASSLARQGGNTIY
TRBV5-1	ASSEQSDRGYGYT
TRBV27	ASSFGQITLGDTQY
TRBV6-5	ASRAVAWISEAF
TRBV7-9	ASSLALDTEAF
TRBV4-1	ASSQVAGVNTEAF
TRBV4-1	ASSQEIARVIYEQY
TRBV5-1	ASSNRKKSSGNTIY
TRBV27	ASSDRPGTAHRGYT
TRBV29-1	SVAWGHGELF
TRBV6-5	ASSPDFRARYEQY
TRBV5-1	ASSPLGQGIFTYEQY
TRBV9	ASSVTTGGLGYT
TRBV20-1	SASLGKNSPLH
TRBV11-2	ASRPRAGGYTDTQY
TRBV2	ASGLVGADEQF
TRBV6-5	ASITGTGNDEQY
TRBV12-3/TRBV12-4	ASSQILNSPLH
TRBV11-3	ASSSWGGLRGNFGYT
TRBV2	ASGTGGSYNEQF
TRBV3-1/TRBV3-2	ASSPSRLTGELF
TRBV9	ASSGGQGQGYT
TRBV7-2	ASSLGDRPNEKLF
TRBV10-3	AISRSGGTYEQY
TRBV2	VSSGDAGFLNEQF
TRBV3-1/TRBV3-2	ASSSNWNAGPRNGYT
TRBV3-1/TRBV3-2	ASSFQGQNTGELF
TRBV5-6	ASSRDSSGNTIY
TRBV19	ASSSHSRVGTEAF
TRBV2	ASMGQGFSPLH
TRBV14	ASSPGRNGFYEQY
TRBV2	ASKRDSPPPLH
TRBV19	ASTGLLSPLNQPQH
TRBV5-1	ASSLVVPGNTEAF
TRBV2	ASSESAYPGETQY
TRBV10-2	ASSESRGTHYGYT
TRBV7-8	ASSLVASDSPLH